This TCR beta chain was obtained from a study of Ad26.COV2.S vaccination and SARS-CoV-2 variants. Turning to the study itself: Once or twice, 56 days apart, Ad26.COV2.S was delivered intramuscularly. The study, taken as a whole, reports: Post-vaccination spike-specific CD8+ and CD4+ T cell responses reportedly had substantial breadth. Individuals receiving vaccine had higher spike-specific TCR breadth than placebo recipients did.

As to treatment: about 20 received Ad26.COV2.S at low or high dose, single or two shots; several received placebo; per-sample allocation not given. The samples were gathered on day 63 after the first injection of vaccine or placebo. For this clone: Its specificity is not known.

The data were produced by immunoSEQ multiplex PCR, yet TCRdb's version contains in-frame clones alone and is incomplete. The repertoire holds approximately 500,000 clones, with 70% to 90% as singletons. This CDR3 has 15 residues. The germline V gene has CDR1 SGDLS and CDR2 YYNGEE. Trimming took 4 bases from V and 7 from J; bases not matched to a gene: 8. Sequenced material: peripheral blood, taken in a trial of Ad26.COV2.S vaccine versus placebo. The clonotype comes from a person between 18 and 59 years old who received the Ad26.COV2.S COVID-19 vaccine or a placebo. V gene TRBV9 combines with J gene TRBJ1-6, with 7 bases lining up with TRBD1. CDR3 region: CASSPAGRGNSPLHF. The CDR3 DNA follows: TGTGCCAGCAGCCCCGCGGGCAGGGGGAATTCACCCCTCCACTTT.